This is a list of T cell receptor beta chains from one sample in a study of blood T cell repertoires in COVID-19. Profiling relied on immunoSEQ multiplex PCR, and the TCRdb table lists in-frame clones only, not all of them. The data show roughly 300,000 clones, with 83% seen just once and roughly 10% held by the top ten. Sequenced sample: peripheral blood. The origin of the receptors is a woman in her fifties or sixties who had recovered from COVID-19. CDR3s include the opening cysteine and the closing phenylalanine or tryptophan. Fields, in order: clone size, D gene, V gene, J gene, CDR3 DNA, CDR3 protein. The D gene is left open where the match is weak. Size values are once, few and many counts, or a class for expanded clones, and some rows have none.

once	TRBD1	TRBV9	TRBJ1-6	TGTGCCAGCAGCGCGGGACAGCTGAATTCACCCCTCCACTTT	CASSAGQLNSPLHF
once	-	TRBV7-9	TRBJ2-2	TGTGCCAGCAGCTTGTTGTTGTCTTTTAATACCGGGGAGCTGTTTTTT	CASSLLLSFNTGELFF
-	-	TRBV6-7	TRBJ2-3	TGTGGCCTAAAGGGGAAAACAGATACGCAGTATTTT	CGLKGKTDTQYF
-	TRBD1	TRBV30	TRBJ1-5	TGTGCCTGGAACCGGAGGGGGACAGGGAACAATCAGCCCCAGCATTTT	CAWNRRGTGNNQPQHF
-	TRBD1	TRBV4-2	TRBJ1-4	TGTGCCAGCAGCCAGGGGGACAGGCGCCCCGGTGGAAAACTGTTTTTT	CASSQGDRRPGGKLFF
few	-	TRBV5-1	TRBJ2-2	TGCGCCAGCAGCTTGGCTGGGACTCCCCCCGGGGAGCTGTTTTTT	CASSLAGTPPGELFF
-	TRBD1	TRBV27	TRBJ2-7	TGTGCCAGCAGATCGGACAGGGTAAACTACGAGCAGTACTTC	CASRSDRVNYEQYF
-	TRBD2	TRBV3-1/TRBV3-2	TRBJ2-2	TGTGCCAGCAGCCAAGAGGGCCTTAGGGAACTAGCGGGAAACACCGGGGAGCTGTTTTTT	CASSQEGLRELAGNTGELFF
-	TRBD1	TRBV6-4	TRBJ2-3	TGTGCCAGCCGAGGGGAGGACAGGGGGAGGACGCAGTATTTT	CASRGEDRGRTQYF
-	-	TRBV6-5	TRBJ1-3	TGTGCCAGCAGGCCCACCGGGGGAAACACCATATATTTT	CASRPTGGNTIYF
-	TRBD2	TRBV5-1	TRBJ2-7	TGCGCCAGCAGCTTGGAGCGGGGGGGCGAGCAGTACTTC	CASSLERGGEQYF
-	TRBD1	TRBV19	TRBJ1-1	TGTGCCAGTAGTATCCTGGGGACAGGGGGCGGTGAAGCTTTCTTT	CASSILGTGGGEAFF
once	-	TRBV5-1	TRBJ2-6	TGCGCCAGCAGCTTGGCCTTGAGTTCTGGGGCCAACGTCCTGACTTTC	CASSLALSSGANVLTF
-	-	TRBV27	TRBJ2-1	TGTGCCAGCCGGGACATTAGGAATGAGCAGTTCTTC	CASRDIRNEQFF
-	-	TRBV7-9	TRBJ1-2	TGTGCCACCCCAACAGGGAACTATGGCTACACCTTC	CATPTGNYGYTF
few	TRBD1	TRBV18	TRBJ1-2	TGTGCCAGCTCAGGACAGGGGGAAGGCTACACCTTC	CASSGQGEGYTF
-	-	TRBV9	TRBJ2-1	TGTGCCAGCAGCACCAGCGGTCCATCCTACAATGAGCAGTTCTTC	CASSTSGPSYNEQFF
few	TRBD2	TRBV25-1	TRBJ2-5	TGTGCCAGCAGTGATACCAGCGGCGGTCGGGGGGCCCAGTACTTC	CASSDTSGGRGAQYF
-	-	TRBV19	TRBJ1-6	TGTGCCAGTAGTTTGGGGGGGCTTTTGAGTTCACCCCTCCACTTT	CASSLGGLLSSPLHF
-	-	TRBV24-1	TRBJ2-1	TGTGCCACCAGTGAGAGCTCCTACAATGAGCAGTTCTTC	CATSESSYNEQFF
once	-	TRBV4-3	TRBJ2-7	TGCGCCAGCAGCCAAGGTCTCAGTAAATTTGACGAGCAGTACTTC	CASSQGLSKFDEQYF
-	TRBD1	TRBV7-9	TRBJ2-5	TGTGCCAGCAGCCCACGGACAGGGGAAGAGACCCAGTACTTC	CASSPRTGEETQYF
-	TRBD2	TRBV7-2	TRBJ2-3	TGTGCCAGCAGCTTTGCGGGGGGGTCAGATACGCAGTATTTT	CASSFAGGSDTQYF
-	-	TRBV30	TRBJ1-2	TGTGCCTGGCACGCGGGTGTGGACTATGGCTACACCTTC	CAWHAGVDYGYTF
-	-	TRBV6-6	TRBJ1-3	TGTGCCAGCCAAGTTACGTCTGGACACGGAAACACCATATATTTT	CASQVTSGHGNTIYF
-	-	TRBV19	TRBJ1-2	TGTGCCAGTAGTATAGAACAGGACAACTATGGCTACACCTTC	CASSIEQDNYGYTF
-	TRBD1	TRBV19	TRBJ1-2	TGTGCCAGTAGGAGAGGGACAGGGTTTGACTATGGCTACACCTTC	CASRRGTGFDYGYTF
few	-	TRBV14	TRBJ1-1	TGTGCCAGCAGCCAAGCTCCCCCCACTGAAGCTTTCTTT	CASSQAPPTEAFF
-	-	TRBV3-1/TRBV3-2	TRBJ1-6	TGTGCCAGCAGCCAAATTCAGGAAAATTCACCCCTCCACTTT	CASSQIQENSPLHF
-	TRBD2	TRBV3-1/TRBV3-2	TRBJ2-5	TGTGCCAGCAGCCAAGGCCGGACTAGCGGGAGAGAGACCCAGTACTTC	CASSQGRTSGRETQYF
-	-	TRBV5-1	TRBJ2-4	TGCGCCAGCAGAGTTCTTGGAGGGGACAAAAACATTCAGTACTTC	CASRVLGGDKNIQYF
once	TRBD1	TRBV28	TRBJ1-2	TGTGCCAGCAGGTTGGGACAGGGCTATGGCTACACCTTC	CASRLGQGYGYTF
-	TRBD2	TRBV19	TRBJ2-7	TGTGCCAGTAGAGCCACCCCCGGGACTAGCGGAACGGGCGTCCTCTACGAGCAGTACTTC	CASRATPGTSGTGVLYEQYF
-	TRBD1	TRBV5-4	TRBJ2-7	TGTGCCAGCAGCTACCGGGGACAGCTCTACGAGCAGTACTTC	CASSYRGQLYEQYF
-	-	TRBV9	TRBJ2-3	TGTGCCAGCAGCTACAGGGTTACAGATACGCAGTATTTT	CASSYRVTDTQYF
-	-	TRBV5-1	TRBJ1-2	TGCGCCAGCAGCTTGGTCTACAGCTCTAACTATGGCTACACCTTC	CASSLVYSSNYGYTF
-	TRBD1	TRBV11-3	TRBJ2-3	TGTGCCAGCAGCTTAGGAGGGGGCCGTCGCACAGATACGCAGTATTTT	CASSLGGGRRTDTQYF
-	-	TRBV27	TRBJ2-6	TGTGCCAGCAGGAAACAGCTCTCTGGGGCCAACGTCCTGACTTTC	CASRKQLSGANVLTF
-	-	TRBV30	TRBJ2-1	TGTGCCTGGAGCCGACTGGTCCTACGGCATCAGTTCTTC	CAWSRLVLRHQFF
-	TRBD2	TRBV18	TRBJ2-7	TGTGCCAGCTCGTCCACTAGCGGGAGAGGGGGCGAGCAGTACTTC	CASSSTSGRGGEQYF
-	TRBD2	TRBV2	TRBJ2-5	TGTGCCAGCGGGGGACTAGCGGGGGAAGAGACCCAGTACTTC	CASGGLAGEETQYF
-	TRBD2	TRBV6-2/TRBV6-3	TRBJ2-7	TGTGCCAGCAGCCAGGGACTAGCGGGAGATATGAGGTACGACGAGCAGTACTTC	CASSQGLAGDMRYDEQYF
-	-	TRBV2	TRBJ1-3	TGTGCCAGCAGTGAATTTTGGGGGGGCACCATATATTTT	CASSEFWGGTIYF
-	-	TRBV7-2	TRBJ2-7	TGTGCCAGCAGCTCCGGGACATTTATCTACGAGCAGTACTTC	CASSSGTFIYEQYF
-	-	TRBV19	TRBJ1-5	TGTGCCAGTAGTACGCAAACAGACCAGCCCCAGCATTTT	CASSTQTDQPQHF
-	-	TRBV5-4	TRBJ2-7	TGTGCCAGCAGCTTGGAGCCTTTTTCCTACGAGCAGTACTTC	CASSLEPFSYEQYF
-	TRBD1	TRBV6-5	TRBJ1-1	TGTGCCAGCAGTTACGACAGGGGCACTGAAGCTTTCTTT	CASSYDRGTEAFF
-	TRBD2	TRBV4-1	TRBJ2-3	TGCGCCAGCAGCCTAGCGGGGGGGAGCACAGATACGCAGTATTTT	CASSLAGGSTDTQYF
-	-	TRBV28	TRBJ1-4	TGTGCCAGCAGTTACACAGGGTCGGGTGAAAAACTGTTTTTT	CASSYTGSGEKLFF
once	-	TRBV19	TRBJ1-4	TGTGCCAGTAGTAAGCCGGGACATTCAGAAAAACTGTTTTTT	CASSKPGHSEKLFF
-	-	TRBV19	TRBJ2-2	TGTGCCAGTAGTATCCTGGAGTTCACCGGGGAGCTGTTTTTT	CASSILEFTGELFF
-	TRBD1	TRBV4-2	TRBJ1-2	TGTGCCAGCAGCCGCCCGGGACAGGGTGCTGGCTACACCTTC	CASSRPGQGAGYTF